The source of this T cell receptor beta chain is a study of CD8 T cells in ankylosing spondylitis. Whole-study findings and limits: In the blood and synovial fluid of reactive arthritis, some motif variants had been previously reported. Disease-linked clones reportedly concentrated significantly in matched ankylosing spondylitis synovial fluid. Several highly homologous variants formed a TCR beta motif that appeared characteristic of ankylosing spondylitis blood.

Quantitative barcoded 5'-RACE was used to prepare TCR beta libraries. A single record per CDR3 protein comes from TCRdb applying MiXCR to the 5' RACE reads. Here the sample spans some 240,000 distinct CDR3 sequences, 6% to 8% being singletons. From germline, CDR1 is SGHVS and CDR2 FNYEAQ. This CDR3 has 14 amino acids. Deletions cut 2 bases from V and 7 bases from J, with 14 bases between. This clonotype has more than one count but fewer than ten. Its antigen is unknown. The chain joins TRBV7-6 to TRBJ1-2; D is possibly TRBD1 (6 bases). The origin of this receptor is a male donor with ankylosing spondylitis. The sequencing sample was made of blood, either unsorted or a sorted T cell fraction (not recorded which). CDR3 sequence reads: CASSLSGAPLGYTF. The CDR3 coding sequence is TGTGCCAGCAGCTTATCAGGGGCGCCTCTTGGCTACACCTTC.